These 20 T cell receptor beta chains were all obtained from the same sample, sequenced in a study of blood T cells in healthy people across ages. The second PCR ran roughly 6 to 12 cycles with a sample-barcoded 5' primer and J-beta primers. One entry per CDR3 protein results from TCRdb running MiXCR on the 5' RACE reads. The data contain fewer than 1 million distinct CDR3 sequences, 40% to 50% of them seen just once; the ten biggest clones take up roughly 19%. The sample was blood. The source is a man aged 60 to 75 in good health.

This clonotype was detected ten times or more. V and J are TRBV7-9 and TRBJ2-5; a possible D gene is TRBD1 (6 bases). The germline gives CDR1 SEHNR, CDR2 FQNEAQ (reference sequence). Trimming removed 2 bases at V and 3 bases at J, with 7 bases between. The CDR3 runs 13 residues. Here the CDR3 DNA reads TGTGCCAGCAGCTTAAAGGGGGAAGAGACCCAGTACTTC. Its translation: CASSLKGEETQYF.

The chain couples TRBV20-1 to TRBJ2-1; possible D gene TRBD2, 5 bases. The CDR3 is 15 amino acids. V lost 0 bases and J lost 9, with 18 bases in between. Germline V lookup: CDR1 DFQATT, CDR2 SNEGSKA (reference sequence). The CDR3 region has the DNA TGCAGTGCTAGAGATAGGCGGGTACAGTTGGGTGAGCAGTTCTTC. The encoded protein is CSARDRRVQLGEQFF.

This chain connects TRBV12-3 or TRBV12-4 to TRBJ1-4, with D tentatively TRBD1 (5 bases). The V and J ends lost 5 bases and 13 bases respectively, with 17 bases between them. The CDR3 consists of 13 residues. The CDR3 is CASSPFGGGGLFF. CDR3 sequence (DNA): TGTGCCAGCAGTCCATTTGGGGGGGGGGGACTGTTTTTT.

As regards this clonotype: Relative to the germline gene, one junction end is altered; a read error may explain this. The chain carries TRBV7-7 and TRBJ2-5; 9 bases fit TRBD1. The end of the DNA fits TRBJ2-7 better, so the J call may be wrong. The CDR3 spans 14 residues. The germline V gene has CDR1 SSHAT and CDR2 FNYEAQ (reference sequence). The CDR3 loop reads CASSSSQGADEQYF. As DNA, the CDR3 is TGTGCTAGCAGCTCGTCACAGGGGGCGGACGAGCAGTACTTC.

The sample holds a few counts of this clonotype. This chain links TRBV9 with TRBJ1-1; D uncertain. The germline V and J ends were trimmed by 0 bases and 0 bases, with 9 bases remaining between them. The CDR3 spans 15 residues. Germline CDR1 reads SGDLS; CDR2 reads YYNGEE. The CDR3 protein is CASSVVFSMNTEAFF. CDR3 DNA sequence: TGTGCCAGCAGCGTAGTATTTAGCATGAACACTGAAGCTTTCTTT.

There are a few counts of this clonotype. The rearrangement uses TRBV20-1 and TRBJ1-4, with D maybe TRBD1 (5 bases). The V gene lost 3 bases and the J gene lost 8 bases, with 16 bases spanning the gap. Germline V gene lookup returns CDR1 DFQATT and CDR2 SNEGSKA (reference sequence). This CDR3 has 14 residues. CDR3 DNA: TGCAGTGCTAGGGCAGGGATGGTTAACGAAAAACTGTTTTTT. Translated: CSARAGMVNEKLFF.

Points on this clonotype: An end of the junction differs from the germline gene, which may be a read error. This sequence joins TRBV5-1 and TRBJ1-2; 7 bases fit TRBD1. CDR3 length equals 15 residues. Germline assignment: CDR1 SGHRS and CDR2 YFSETQ. CDR3: CAGSLDPQGSDGYTF. The DNA for the CDR3 is TGCGCCGGCAGCCTGGACCCACAGGGGTCTGACGGCTACACCTTC.

This clonotype was counted a single time. Being one base from a much bigger clone, this may be a read error. CDR3 bases: TGTGCCAGCAGCCACGGGGGGAGCGCCTACGAGCAGTACTTC. This gives the protein CASSHGGSAYEQYF. V is TRBV12-3 or TRBV12-4 and J is TRBJ2-7, with 7 bases that match TRBD2. Germline trimming cut 6 bases from V and 2 bases from J; bases unmatched to any gene: 7. This CDR3 region has 14 residues.

This rearrangement joins TRBV10-3 to TRBJ2-7; 7 nucleotides align to TRBD2. V gave up 8 bases and J gave up 2 bases; unmatched junction bases: 6. Germline values: CDR1 ENHRY, CDR2 SYGVKD. This CDR3 region has 13 residues. The CDR3 loop is CAIGAGDAYEQYF. CDR3 DNA: TGTGCCATCGGCGCGGGAGATGCCTACGAGCAGTACTTC.

The gene calls are TRBV4-2 and TRBJ2-1; D gene ambiguous. The CDR3 extends over 17 amino acids. V lost 1 base and J 6 bases, leaving 19 bases between the germline ends. CDR1 is LGHNA, CDR2 YNFKEQ, per germline. CDR3 nucleotide sequence: TGTGCCAGCAGCCAAGTTATGTCAAGCTTTGGGCTCAATGAGCAGTTCTTC. Its protein product is CASSQVMSSFGLNEQFF.

This clonotype was found a few times. This sequence joins TRBV20-1 and TRBJ2-5; 10 bases fit TRBD2. The CDR3 runs to 15 residues. Looked up from germline, CDR1 is DFQATT and CDR2 is SNEGSKA (reference sequence). The junction had 7 bases not matched to a gene; V was cut back by 1 base and J by 5 bases. The CDR3 nucleotides read TGCAGTGCTAGAGTGGGACTAGCGATTGGGGAGACCCAGTACTTC. As protein: CSARVGLAIGETQYF.

V gene TRBV7-2 combines with J gene TRBJ2-7, with D tentatively TRBD2 (5 bases). V was cut by 1 base and J by 3 bases, with 19 bases left in between. The CDR3 runs to 17 residues. Germline CDR1 and CDR2: SGHTA and FQGNSA. CDR3 sequence reads: CASSLESSYAGGYEQYF. CDR3 coding DNA: TGTGCCAGCAGCTTAGAAAGCTCCTACGCCGGAGGCTACGAGCAGTACTTC.

This clonotype was counted only a few times. The chain carries TRBV27 and TRBJ2-7, with 9 positions matching TRBD1. This CDR3 has 15 amino acids. Losses at the gene ends were 4 bases for V and 1 base for J; bases not matched to a gene: 5. CDR1 and CDR2 (germline): MNHEY, SMNVEV (reference sequence). The CDR3 nucleotides read TGTGCCAGCAGTTCGCAGACAGGGGGTTCCTACGAGCAGTACTTC. It yields the protein CASSSQTGGSYEQYF.

V is TRBV20-1 and J is TRBJ2-5; D is unresolved. Germline loops: CDR1 DFQATT, CDR2 SNEGSKA (reference sequence). The CDR3 is made up of 14 amino acids. Trimming removed 1 base from V and 2 bases from J, with 11 bases in between. CDR3 DNA: TGCAGTGCTAGAGCGTTTGGGGTTCAAGAGACCCAGTACTTC. Protein: CSARAFGVQETQYF.

The chain uses TRBV4-1 and TRBJ2-5, with D possibly matching TRBD2 (6 bases). V shed 7 bases and J shed 1 base, with 19 bases lying between them. CDR1 MGHRA and CDR2 YSYEKL come from the germline V gene. This CDR3 region has 16 residues. This CDR3 is CASTTNGRGLQETQYF. CDR3 nucleotide sequence: TGCGCCAGCACTACCAACGGGCGGGGCCTCCAAGAGACCCAGTACTTC.

V and J are TRBV4-3 and TRBJ2-5; D is possibly TRBD1 (6 bases). V lost 0 bases and J lost 3, with 17 bases in between. The germline gives CDR1 LGHNA, CDR2 YSLEER. This CDR3 contains 17 residues. CDR3 bases: TGCGCCAGCAGCCAAGATTCGTGGGGGCGCGGTGAAGAGACCCAGTACTTC. This gives the protein CASSQDSWGRGEETQYF.

This clonotype occurred a few times. V usage is TRBV18 and J usage is TRBJ2-5; D call uncertain. The end of the DNA is better explained by TRBJ2-7, so the J call may be wrong. The CDR3 runs to 14 residues. From germline, CDR1 is KGHSH and CDR2 LQKENI. The CDR3 here is CASSPPPGYSEQYF. DNA for the CDR3: TGTGCCAGCTCACCACCTCCCGGTTATAGCGAGCAGTACTTC.

The chain recombines TRBV6-6 with TRBJ2-5, with 13 bases matching TRBD2. Germline V gene lookup returns CDR1 MNHNY and CDR2 SVGAGI (reference sequence). The ends lost 5 bases at V and 4 bases at J; junction bases unmatched: 4. This CDR3 region has 15 residues. CDR3 DNA: TGTGCCAGCAGTCAGACTAGCGGGGGGCTAGAGACCCAGTACTTC. This sequence encodes CASSQTSGGLETQYF.

This clonotype was picked up a small number of times. Given a much more abundant clone one base away, this may be a read error. The chain joins TRBV25-1 to TRBJ2-1; D may be TRBD1 (6 bases). The J call may be mistaken, given a closer DNA end match to TRBJ2-7. The CDR3 runs 14 residues. Germline V gives CDR1 MGHDK, CDR2 SYGVNS. CDR3 coding DNA: TGTGCCAGCAGTGAGCAGGGGTTGTACAATGAGCAGTACTTC. Its translation is CASSEQGLYNEQYF.

This clonotype showed up just a few times. The V call is TRBV9, the J call TRBJ2-7; a possible D gene is TRBD1 (5 bases). Germline V gene data show CDR1 as SGDLS and CDR2 as YYNGEE. The CDR3 has 15 amino acids. Trimming pared 0 bases from V and 5 bases from J, leaving 15 bases between. The CDR3 sequence is CASSVGRAFGDEQYF. CDR3 DNA sequence: TGTGCCAGCAGCGTAGGCAGGGCCTTTGGGGACGAGCAGTACTTC. Based on the CDR3 plus reference TRBV9 and TRBJ2-7, the full variable domain is DSGVTQTPKHLITATGQRVTLRCSPRSGDLSVYWYQQSLDQGLQFLIQYYNGEERAKGNILERFSAQQFPDLHSELNLSSLELGDSALYFCASSVGRAFGDEQYFGPGTRLTVT.